Presented here are 23 T cell receptor beta chains from one specimen sequenced in a study of T cells in Graves' hyperthyroidism and ophthalmopathy. Authors of the study amplified TCR beta CDR3 regions from RNA transcripts. RT-PCR in the first round (using the HTBI primer set) targeted the TCR CDR3. MiXCR, run by TCRdb on the multiplex PCR reads, gives a single entry per CDR3 protein. The sample yields about 510,000 distinct CDR3 sequences, 13% to 15% seen once. The sample comprised blood. The source of these receptors is a middle-aged woman with Graves' hyperthyroidism.

J is TRBJ2-6 and V is TRBV24-1; D possibly corresponds to TRBD1 (6 bases). Looked up from germline, CDR1 is KGHDR and CDR2 is SFDVKD. The CDR3 totals 16 residues. Trimming pared 4 bases from V and 2 bases from J, leaving 11 bases between. This chain's CDR3 is CATSDPGTTGANVLTF. As DNA, the CDR3 is TGTGCCACCAGTGACCCCGGGACAACTGGGGCCAACGTCCTGACTTTC.

This clonotype was picked up many times. The chain carries TRBV18 and TRBJ2-7, with D hard to call. CDR3 length: 13 amino acids. The V end was cut by 6 bases, the J end by 6 bases, with 15 bases between. Germline values: CDR1 KGHSH, CDR2 LQKENI. This CDR3 is CASSLDSAGEQYF. The CDR3 bases are TGTGCCAGCTCCCTCGACTCGGCAGGCGAGCAGTACTTC.

This clonotype was counted a few times. This rearrangement joins TRBV27 to TRBJ2-2; TRBD2 is a possible D gene (5 bases). Germline-derived CDR1 and CDR2 are MNHEY and SMNVEV (reference sequence). Between the trimmed V and J ends, which lost 6 bases and 13 bases, there was a span of 21 bases. The CDR3 is 14 residues long. CDR3 region: CASSPRPGIPGLFF. Here the CDR3 DNA reads TGTGCCAGCAGCCCAAGACCCGGGATCCCAGGGCTGTTTTTT.

Note on this clonotype: A much larger clonotype is one base distant, so this may be a read error. The chain couples TRBV28 to TRBJ1-2; a possible D gene is TRBD1 (5 bases). Between the trimmed V and J ends, which lost 8 bases and 7 bases, there was a span of 11 bases. This CDR3 has 11 residues. Germline CDR1 and CDR2: MDHEN and SYDVKM. Here the CDR3 reads CASLRGVGYTF. CDR3 DNA: TGTGCCAGCCTACGAGGGGTTGGCTACACCTTC.

This clonotype was observed at least ten times. The chain employs TRBV12-5 and TRBJ1-1, with D unclear. Germline CDR1 and CDR2: LGHNT and FRNRAP. CDR3 length: 13 residues. Trimming stripped 1 base from V and 7 bases from J, with 10 bases between. DNA for the CDR3: TGTGCTAGTGGTTTGGCCCTAGCCAGTGAAGCTTTCTTT. Translated, it gives CASGLALASEAFF.

This clonotype appeared a few times. The V call is TRBV29-1, the J call TRBJ2-7; the D gene is possibly TRBD1 (5 bases). The CDR3 contains 12 residues. V lost 3 bases, J lost 2 bases, and 8 bases lay in between. The germline V gene has CDR1 SQVTM and CDR2 ANQGSEA. This CDR3 reads CSVDKGPYEQYF. The CDR3 coding sequence is TGCAGCGTTGATAAGGGGCCCTACGAGCAGTACTTC.

V is TRBV12-3 or TRBV12-4 and J is TRBJ1-2; 8 positions agree with TRBD1. Trimming took 5 bases from V and 9 from J; bases not matched to a gene: 8. The CDR3 covers 13 residues. CDR3 bases: TGTGCCAGCAGTGTAGGACAGGGCTCTAGCTACACCTTC. It specifies CASSVGQGSSYTF.

This clonotype has a handful of counts. This chain uses TRBV18 with TRBJ2-7; 11 bases fit TRBD1. Germline V gives CDR1 KGHSH, CDR2 LQKENI. V was pared by 3 bases and J by 4 bases, with 8 bases of the junction left unmatched. This CDR3 region has 16 residues. This CDR3 reads CASSPTTGQGVYEQYF. Here the CDR3 DNA reads TGTGCCAGCTCACCCACCACGGGACAGGGGGTGTACGAGCAGTACTTC.

This clonotype was recorded many times. This chain joins TRBV3-1 and TRBJ1-2, with a weak D call TRBD1 (5 bases). With 2 bases removed from V and 5 bases from J, the gap between germline ends came to 12 bases. Germline V gene data show CDR1 as LGHDT and CDR2 as YNNKEL (reference sequence). CDR3 size: 14 residues. The CDR3: CASSQSTGNYGYTF. In nucleotides, the CDR3 is TGTGCCAGCAGCCAATCTACAGGAAATTATGGCTACACCTTC.

This clonotype occurred many times. The J gene is TRBJ1-4, the V gene TRBV30; 7 bases line up with TRBD1. This CDR3 region has 14 residues. J gave up 5 bases and V 0 bases, and 3 bases lay outside the gene matches. Germline-derived CDR1 and CDR2 are GTSNPN and SVGIG (reference sequence). CDR3 sequence reads: CAWSVQGGNEKLFF. For the CDR3, the DNA is TGTGCCTGGAGTGTGCAGGGGGGAAATGAAAAACTGTTTTTT.

This chain links TRBV20-1 with TRBJ2-1, with TRBD2 matching 9 bases. Trimming cost V 4 bases and J 7 bases; bases outside gene matches: 14. This CDR3 is built from 16 residues. CDR1 and CDR2 (germline): DFQATT, SNEGSKA (reference sequence). CDR3 amino acids: CSAIIGAGGSGNEQFF. The CDR3 DNA reads TGCAGTGCTATCATCGGAGCGGGAGGTTCAGGGAATGAGCAGTTCTTC.

This clonotype was detected many times. The genes are TRBV2 and TRBJ1-4; D is possibly TRBD1 (6 bases). The CDR3 consists of 11 residues. In germline, CDR1 is SNHLY, CDR2 FYNNEI. The V end lost 5 bases, the J end lost 8 bases, and 6 bases lay between the germline ends. The CDR3 spells CASSRGEKLFF. CDR3 nucleotides: TGTGCCAGCAGTAGGGGGGAAAAACTGTTTTTT.

This clonotype was counted ten times or more. The V gene is TRBV5-1, the J gene TRBJ1-1; unclear D gene. CDR1 and CDR2 from the germline V gene are SGHRS and YFSETQ. This CDR3 comprises 14 residues. Trimming pared 4 bases from V and 0 bases from J, leaving 10 bases between. DNA of the CDR3: TGCGCCAGCAGCCGCGACGCATTGAACACTGAAGCTTTCTTT. It codes for CASSRDALNTEAFF. The full variable domain, in which reference TRBV5-1 and TRBJ1-1 provide the parts outside the CDR3, is KAGVTQTPRYLIKTRGQQVTLSCSPISGHRSVSWYQQTPGQGLQFLFEYFSETQRNKGNFPGRFSGRQFSNSRSEMNVSTLELGDSALYLCASSRDALNTEAFFGQGTRLTVV.

This clonotype was counted a few times. CDR3 DNA sequence: TGTGCCACCAGCATTCCAAGGTCCTACAATGAGCAGTTCTTC. Translated, it gives CATSIPRSYNEQFF. This sequence joins TRBV15 and TRBJ2-1; no clear D. The V end lost 4 bases, the J end lost 1 base, and 8 bases lay between the germline ends. The germline gives CDR1 LNHNV, CDR2 YYDKDF (reference sequence). The CDR3 contains 14 residues. Drawing the rest from reference TRBV15 and TRBJ2-1, the complete variable domain is DAMVIQNPRYQVTQFGKPVTLSCSQTLNHNVMYWYQQKSSQAPKLLFHYYDKDFNNEADTPDNFQSRRPNTSFCFLDIRSPGLGDTAMYLCATSIPRSYNEQFFGPGTRLTVL.

Many counts were recorded for this clonotype. The chain couples TRBV7-3 to TRBJ1-1; D is perhaps TRBD1 (6 bases). Trimming left V 6 bases short and J 3 bases short, with 14 bases between. The CDR3 runs 14 residues. The germline gives CDR1 SGHTA, CDR2 FQGTGA. Here the CDR3 reads CASSLVGGDTEAFF. The CDR3 DNA follows: TGTGCCAGCAGTCTAGTAGGGGGGGACACTGAAGCTTTCTTT. The entire variable domain, with the rest obtained from reference TRBV7-3 and TRBJ1-1, is as follows: GAGVSQTPSNKVTEKGKYVELRCDPISGHTALYWYRQSLGQGPEFLIYFQGTGAADDSGLPNDRFFAVRPEGSVSTLKIQRTERGDSAVYLCASSLVGGDTEAFFGQGTRLTVV.

A few counts support this clonotype. The V gene is TRBV30, the J gene TRBJ2-7; 8 bases map to TRBD2. The J segment lost 5 bases and the V segment lost 2 bases, leaving 11 bases of the junction unmatched. The germline V gene encodes CDR1 GTSNPN and CDR2 SVGIG (reference sequence). This CDR3 region has 15 residues. CDR3 in amino acids: CAWSWLAGRENEQYF. CDR3 coding DNA: TGTGCCTGGAGTTGGTTAGCGGGAAGAGAAAACGAGCAGTACTTC.

Ten or more counts support this clonotype. The chain recombines TRBV28 with TRBJ2-7; 13 bases align to TRBD2. This CDR3 has 17 residues. Per germline, CDR1 MDHEN and CDR2 SYDVKM. Losses at the gene ends were 7 bases for V and 5 bases for J; bases not matched to a gene: 14. DNA of the CDR3: TGTGCCAGCAACCCCCGATGGACTAGCGGGAGAGGAGACGAGCAGTACTTC. The encoded protein is CASNPRWTSGRGDEQYF. The variable domain in full, completed from reference TRBV28 and TRBJ2-7, reads DVKVTQSSRYLVKRTGEKVFLECVQDMDHENMFWYRQDPGLGLRLIYFSYDVKMKEKGDIPEGYSVSREKKERFSLILESASTNQTSMYLCASNPRWTSGRGDEQYFGPGTRLTVT.

This clonotype is a singleton in its sample. The chain combines TRBV5-1 with TRBJ1-3; no firm D call. Trimming took 3 bases from V and 1 from J, leaving 14 bases between them. CDR1 and CDR2 from the germline V gene are SGHRS and YFSETQ. CDR3 length: 16 amino acids. The CDR3 region has the DNA TGCGCCAGCAGCTCGGACGGTCTGGGTTCTGGAAACACCATATATTTT. This sequence encodes CASSSDGLGSGNTIYF.

This clonotype was seen ten or more times. This chain connects TRBV28 to TRBJ1-5, with 10 bases matching TRBD1. CDR3 length: 16 residues. V was pared by 5 bases and J by 7 bases, with 11 bases of the junction left unmatched. CDR1 is MDHEN and CDR2 is SYDVKM in the germline V gene. The CDR3 loop is CASSPAGTGDYQPQHF. The CDR3 nucleotides are TGTGCCAGCAGTCCCGCCGGGACAGGGGATTACCAGCCCCAGCATTTT.

This rearrangement joins TRBV6-1 to TRBJ2-2, with 11 bases identical to TRBD2. CDR1 and CDR2 from the germline V gene are MNHNS and SASEGT. The CDR3 is 17 residues long. V lost 3 bases and J lost 4; bases outside the gene matches: 7. CDR3 amino acids: CASSDIAGGPSTGELFF. DNA for the CDR3: TGTGCCAGCAGTGATATAGCGGGAGGGCCGAGCACCGGGGAGCTGTTTTTT.

On this clonotype itself: A much larger clone lies one base from this, so it may be a read error. This CDR3 reads CASSPRERETQFF. Here the CDR3 DNA reads TGCGCCAGCAGCCCTCGGGAGAGGGAGACCCAGTTCTTC. The V call is TRBV4-1, the J call TRBJ2-5, with a weak D call TRBD2 (6 bases). The end of the DNA is better explained by TRBJ2-1, so the J call may be wrong. The CDR3 runs 13 residues. Germline CDR1 and CDR2: MGHRA and YSYEKL.

On this clonotype: This may arise from a read error, as a much more abundant clone is one base away. In nucleotides, the CDR3 is TGTGCCAGCAGTTACCGAGGACTAGCGGCCTACAATGAGCAGTACTTC. It codes for CASSYRGLAAYNEQYF. The J gene is TRBJ2-1, the V gene TRBV6-2 or TRBV6-3; 10 bases map to TRBD2. The DNA end lines up better with TRBJ2-7; the J call may be wrong. The CDR3 is made up of 16 amino acids. CDR1 and CDR2 from the germline V gene are MNHEY and SVGEGT.

The table lists this clonotype with many counts. This chain links TRBV28 with TRBJ1-5, with D unresolved. Trimming left V 8 bases short and J 0 bases short, with 17 bases between. Germline-derived CDR1 and CDR2 are MDHEN and SYDVKM. The CDR3 covers 16 residues. CDR3 coding DNA: TGTGCCAGCTCAAGGACGCGAGGATATAGCAATCAGCCCCAGCATTTT. Its protein is CASSRTRGYSNQPQHF.